This T cell receptor beta chain was documented in a study of beta chain features in type 1 diabetes. The wider study: Across all samples, about 100 million sorted cells were examined.

Remarks on this clone: Antigen specificity is unknown.

Study-level findings and limits: People with Type 1 diabetes carried modestly yet significantly shorter TCRB CDR3s in all four CD4+ subsets. Sequencing the cDNA could make cells with high TCR expression show up more than they should. Whether TCRB rearrangement is influenced by HLA type was left unresolved in this analysis.

Expressed TCRB transcripts were sequenced, since all the RNA that had been isolated was reverse transcribed. Profiling relied on immunoSEQ multiplex PCR, and the TCRdb table lists in-frame clones only, not all of them. The sample includes some 660,000 clones, over 12% of them seen just once. The CDR3 has 15 amino acids. V lost 0 bases to trimming and J lost 0 bases, with 6 bases between them. From germline, CDR1 is SGDLS and CDR2 YYNGEE. Sequences were obtained from naive CD4+ T cells from blood. The chain carries TRBV9 and TRBJ1-4; D call uncertain. This clonotype was sampled from a young man with type 1 diabetes. Here the CDR3 reads CASSVDYATNEKLFF. The CDR3 region has the DNA TGTGCCAGCAGCGTAGATTACGCAACTAATGAAAAACTGTTTTTT.